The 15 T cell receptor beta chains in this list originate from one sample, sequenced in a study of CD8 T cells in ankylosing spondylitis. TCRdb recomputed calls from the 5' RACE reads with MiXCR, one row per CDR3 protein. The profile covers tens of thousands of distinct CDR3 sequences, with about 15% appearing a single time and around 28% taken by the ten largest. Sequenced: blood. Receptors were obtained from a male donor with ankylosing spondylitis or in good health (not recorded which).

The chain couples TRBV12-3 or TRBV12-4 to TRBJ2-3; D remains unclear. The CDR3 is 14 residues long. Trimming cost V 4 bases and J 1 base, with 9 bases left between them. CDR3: CASSYGPRTDTQYF. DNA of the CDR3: TGTGCCAGCAGTTATGGACCCCGCACAGATACGCAGTATTTT.

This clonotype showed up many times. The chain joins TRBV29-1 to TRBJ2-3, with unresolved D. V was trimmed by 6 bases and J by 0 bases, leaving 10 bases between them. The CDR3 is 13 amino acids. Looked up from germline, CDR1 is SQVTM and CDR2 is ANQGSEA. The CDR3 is CSVDDQSTDTQYF. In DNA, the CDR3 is TGCAGCGTCGACGACCAGAGCACAGATACGCAGTATTTT.

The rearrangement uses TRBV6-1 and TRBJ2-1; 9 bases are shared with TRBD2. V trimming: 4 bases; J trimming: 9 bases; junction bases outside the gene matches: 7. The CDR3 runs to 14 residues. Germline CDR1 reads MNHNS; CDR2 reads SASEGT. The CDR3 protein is CASSAGPTSGEQFF. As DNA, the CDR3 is TGTGCCAGCAGTGCTGGCCCGACTAGCGGTGAGCAGTTCTTC.

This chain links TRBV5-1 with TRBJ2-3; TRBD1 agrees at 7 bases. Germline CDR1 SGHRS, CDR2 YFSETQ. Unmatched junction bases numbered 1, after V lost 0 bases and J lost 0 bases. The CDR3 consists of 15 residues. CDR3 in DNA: TGCGCCAGCAGCTTGGCGGACAGGAGCACAGATACGCAGTATTTT. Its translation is CASSLADRSTDTQYF.

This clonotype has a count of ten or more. CDR3 sequence: CASSLAGGAADTQYF. CDR3 in DNA: TGTGCCAGCAGTCTGGCGGGGGGGGCCGCAGATACGCAGTATTTT. The J gene is TRBJ2-3, the V gene TRBV7-6; 9 bases align to TRBD2. CDR3 length: 15 amino acids. The V gene end was trimmed by 6 bases and the J gene end by 4 bases; junction bases not matched to a gene: 8. From germline, CDR1 is SGHVS and CDR2 FNYEAQ.

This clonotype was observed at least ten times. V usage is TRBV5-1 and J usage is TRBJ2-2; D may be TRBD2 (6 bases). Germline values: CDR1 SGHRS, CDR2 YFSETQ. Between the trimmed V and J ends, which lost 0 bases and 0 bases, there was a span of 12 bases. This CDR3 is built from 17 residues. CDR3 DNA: TGCGCCAGCAGCTTGGGGCTCCCGGGGGCGAACACCGGGGAGCTGTTTTTT. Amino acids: CASSLGLPGANTGELFF.

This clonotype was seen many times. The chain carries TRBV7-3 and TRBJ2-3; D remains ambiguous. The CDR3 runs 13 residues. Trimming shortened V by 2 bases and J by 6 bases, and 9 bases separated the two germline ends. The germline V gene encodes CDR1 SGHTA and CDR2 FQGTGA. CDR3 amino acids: CASSLRQPDTQYF. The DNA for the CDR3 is TGTGCCAGCAGCTTACGTCAACCGGATACGCAGTATTTT. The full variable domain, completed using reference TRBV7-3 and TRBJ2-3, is GAGVSQTPSNKVTEKGKYVELRCDPISGHTALYWYRQSLGQGPEFLIYFQGTGAADDSGLPNDRFFAVRPEGSVSTLKIQRTERGDSAVYLCASSLRQPDTQYFGPGTRLTVL.

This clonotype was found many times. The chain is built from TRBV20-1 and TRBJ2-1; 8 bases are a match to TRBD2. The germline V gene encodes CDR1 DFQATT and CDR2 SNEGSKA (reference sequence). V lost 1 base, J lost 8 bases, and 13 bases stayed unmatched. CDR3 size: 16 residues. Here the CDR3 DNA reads TGCAGTGCTAGAGCCTCGGCGCGGGGGGCATGGGATGAGCAGTTCTTC. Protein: CSARASARGAWDEQFF.

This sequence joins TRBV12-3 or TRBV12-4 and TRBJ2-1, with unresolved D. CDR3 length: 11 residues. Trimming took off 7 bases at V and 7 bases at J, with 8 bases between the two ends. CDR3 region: CASTVRNEQFF. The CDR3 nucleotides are TGTGCCAGCACCGTCCGGAATGAGCAGTTCTTC.

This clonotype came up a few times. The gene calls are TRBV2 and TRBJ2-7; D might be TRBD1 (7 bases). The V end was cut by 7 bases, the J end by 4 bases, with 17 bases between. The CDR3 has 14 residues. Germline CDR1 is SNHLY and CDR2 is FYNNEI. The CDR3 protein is CASTLGGGGYEQYF. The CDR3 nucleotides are TGTGCCAGCACCTTAGGAGGGGGCGGGTACGAGCAGTACTTC.

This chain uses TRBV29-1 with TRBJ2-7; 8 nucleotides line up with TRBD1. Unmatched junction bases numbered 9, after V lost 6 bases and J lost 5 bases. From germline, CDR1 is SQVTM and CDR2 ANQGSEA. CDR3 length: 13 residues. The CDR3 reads CSVQLQGDHEQYV. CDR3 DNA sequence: TGCAGCGTCCAGCTACAGGGGGATCACGAGCAGTACGTC.

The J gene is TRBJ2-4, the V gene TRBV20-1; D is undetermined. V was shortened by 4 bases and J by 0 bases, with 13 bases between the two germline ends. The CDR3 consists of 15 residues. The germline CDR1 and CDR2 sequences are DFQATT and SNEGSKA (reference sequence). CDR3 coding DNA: TGCAGTGCTACGGTTCCGACCCAAGCCAAAAACATTCAGTACTTC. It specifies CSATVPTQAKNIQYF.

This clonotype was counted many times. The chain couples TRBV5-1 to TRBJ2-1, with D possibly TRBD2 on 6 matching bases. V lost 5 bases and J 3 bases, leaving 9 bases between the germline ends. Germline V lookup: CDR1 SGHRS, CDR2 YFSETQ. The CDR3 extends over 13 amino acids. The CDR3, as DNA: TGCGCCAGCAGGGGACTTAACTACAATGAGCAGTTCTTC. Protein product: CASRGLNYNEQFF.

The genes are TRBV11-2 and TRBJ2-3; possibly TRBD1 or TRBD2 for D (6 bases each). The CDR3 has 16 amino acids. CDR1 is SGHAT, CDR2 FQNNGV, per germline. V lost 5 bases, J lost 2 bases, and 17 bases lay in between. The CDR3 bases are TGTGCCAGCAGCCCAGTAGGGGGGACGGTCACAGATACGCAGTATTTT. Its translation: CASSPVGGTVTDTQYF.

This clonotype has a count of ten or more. The CDR3 reads CSVERGHLGAFF. CDR3 bases: TGCAGCGTTGAAAGAGGGCACCTCGGGGCTTTCTTT. The chain has TRBV29-1 and TRBJ1-1; D gene ambiguous. This CDR3 region has 12 residues. Germline V gives CDR1 SQVTM, CDR2 ANQGSEA. V gave up 2 bases and J gave up 11 bases, with 15 bases separating them.